One sample yielded the 20 T cell receptor beta chains listed below, sequenced in a study of blood T cell repertoires in COVID-19. The method was immunoSEQ multiplex PCR; TCRdb's version includes in-frame clones alone and lacks a portion of them. The sample has roughly 200,000 clones, 80% to 90% seen once. The specimen sequenced was peripheral blood. These receptors were taken from a man aged 55 to 70 with acute or convalescent COVID-19.

The chain employs TRBV5-4 and TRBJ2-3; 7 positions match TRBD2. The CDR3 extends over 17 amino acids. From germline, CDR1 is SGHNT and CDR2 YYREEE (reference sequence). J was trimmed by 1 base and V by 1 base; bases with no gene match: 9. The CDR3: CASSLSRGRGGTDTQYF. The CDR3 bases are TGTGCCAGCAGCTTGTCTCGCGGGAGAGGGGGCACAGATACGCAGTATTTT.

The chain joins TRBV6-5 to TRBJ2-3; 8 bases align to TRBD2. The CDR3 extends over 13 amino acids. Germline CDR1 MNHEY, CDR2 SVGAGI. Trimming cost V 7 bases and J 2 bases; bases outside gene matches: 2. This CDR3 is CASMGLVTDTQYF. CDR3 in DNA: TGTGCCAGCATGGGACTAGTCACAGATACGCAGTATTTT.

V is TRBV6-4 and J is TRBJ2-3; D not resolved. The CDR3 covers 15 residues. Trimming left V 3 bases short and J 0 bases short, with 10 bases between. In germline, CDR1 is MRHNA, CDR2 SNTAGT. The CDR3 here is CASSEELRSTDTQYF. CDR3 bases: TGTGCCAGCAGTGAAGAGCTCAGGAGCACAGATACGCAGTATTTT.

The chain combines TRBV12-3 or TRBV12-4 with TRBJ2-3, with D unresolved. The CDR3 has 11 amino acids. V lost 7 bases and J 11 bases, leaving 13 bases between the germline ends. This CDR3 is CASTFVGRQYF. The DNA for the CDR3 is TGTGCCAGCACCTTTGTCGGTAGGCAGTATTTT.

The chain employs TRBV7-3 and TRBJ2-3, with 8 bases lining up with TRBD2. CDR3 length equals 16 residues. V was pared by 0 bases and J by 5 bases, with 7 bases of the junction left unmatched. Per germline, CDR1 SGHTA and CDR2 FQGTGA. The CDR3 protein is CASSLTFRAGGDTQYF. In DNA form, the CDR3 reads TGTGCCAGCAGCTTAACTTTCCGGGCGGGGGGAGATACGCAGTATTTT.

The chain joins TRBV6-5 to TRBJ1-3; D not resolved. The V gene lost 3 bases and the J gene lost 3 bases, with 15 bases spanning the gap. The CDR3 is 16 residues long. The germline V gene has CDR1 MNHEY and CDR2 SVGAGI. CDR3 loop: CASSYTRLGSGNTIYF. Written as DNA, the CDR3 is TGTGCCAGCAGTTATACCCGGCTTGGGAGTGGAAACACCATATATTTT.

The gene calls are TRBV5-4 and TRBJ1-1; D unclear. Germline V gene sequence: CDR1 SGHNT, CDR2 YYREEE (reference sequence). V was cut by 3 bases and J by 6 bases, with 12 bases left in between. This CDR3 region has 13 residues. This chain's CDR3 is CASSYGGAAEAFF. The CDR3 coding sequence is TGTGCCAGCAGCTACGGCGGCGCTGCTGAAGCTTTCTTT. Full variable domain (outside the CDR3, taken from reference TRBV5-4 and TRBJ1-1): ETGVTQSPTHLIKTRGQQVTLRCSSQSGHNTVSWYQQALGQGPQFIFQYYREEENGRGNFPPRFSGLQFPNYSSELNVNALELDDSALYLCASSYGGAAEAFFGQGTRLTVV.

This clone is a singleton in its sample. The rearrangement joins TRBV6-5 to TRBJ2-7, with D possibly TRBD2 on 6 matching bases. This CDR3 is built from 12 residues. In germline, CDR1 is MNHEY, CDR2 SVGAGI. Trimming stripped 7 bases from V and 1 base from J, with 8 bases between. Here the CDR3 DNA reads TGTGCCAGCACCGGGGGATCCTACGAGCAGTACTTC. Encoded protein: CASTGGSYEQYF.

The chain recombines TRBV18 with TRBJ2-5; possible D gene TRBD1, 6 bases. Germline assignment: CDR1 KGHSH and CDR2 LQKENI. V lost 3 bases and J lost 3, with 8 bases in between. This CDR3 has 13 residues. The CDR3 loop reads CASSPRTEETQYF. Written as DNA, the CDR3 is TGTGCCAGCTCACCGCGGACAGAAGAGACCCAGTACTTC. The variable domain in full, with the rest retrieved from reference TRBV18 and TRBJ2-5, is NAGVMQNPRHLVRRRGQEARLRCSPMKGHSHVYWYRQLPEEGLKFMVYLQKENIIDESGMPKERFSAEFPKEGPSILRIQQVVRGDSAAYFCASSPRTEETQYFGPGTRLLVL.

V and J are TRBV7-2 and TRBJ1-6, with TRBD1 matching over 12 bases. This CDR3 comprises 19 residues. In germline, CDR1 is SGHTA, CDR2 FQGNSA. Trimming at V came to 4 bases and at J to 8 bases, leaving 15 bases not matched to a gene. CDR3: CASSSAGTGGVFYYSPLHF. In DNA, the CDR3 is TGTGCCAGCAGCTCAGCCGGGACAGGGGGCGTTTTTTACTATTCACCCCTCCACTTT. The full variable domain, its missing parts supplied by reference TRBV7-2 and TRBJ1-6, is GAGVSQSPSNKVTEKGKDVELRCDPISGHTALYWYRQSLGQGLEFLIYFQGNSAPDKSGLPSDRFSAERTGGSVSTLTIQRTQQEDSAVYLCASSSAGTGGVFYYSPLHFGNGTRLTVT.

The CDR3 reads CASSVATGGGRDNSPLHF. Written as DNA, the CDR3 is TGTGCCAGCAGCGTAGCTACTGGGGGGGGACGGGATAATTCACCCCTCCACTTT. The V gene is TRBV9, the J gene TRBJ1-6, with a tentative D call TRBD1 (5 bases). The CDR3 has 18 amino acids. Germline loops: CDR1 SGDLS, CDR2 YYNGEE. The V end lost 0 bases, the J end lost 5 bases, and 18 bases lay between the germline ends.

The V call is TRBV6-6, the J call TRBJ2-3; TRBD2 agrees at 12 bases. The CDR3 consists of 16 residues. V lost 4 bases and J lost 7; bases outside the gene matches: 9. CDR1 and CDR2 (germline): MNHNY, SVGAGI (reference sequence). The DNA of the CDR3 is TGTGCCAGCAGTTCTCCCGCCCTAGCGGGAGGGAATACGCAGTATTTT. It translates to CASSSPALAGGNTQYF.

The CDR3 nucleotides read TGTGCCAGCAGCCAAGAGCTAGCGGGAGGGTTTCATGAGCAGTTCTTC. Amino acid sequence: CASSQELAGGFHEQFF. The chain joins TRBV4-2 to TRBJ2-1; 12 positions agree with TRBD2. Germline CDR1 LGHNA, CDR2 YNFKEQ. The V and J ends lost 0 bases and 8 bases, in that order; junction bases with no gene match: 5. The CDR3 totals 16 residues.

The chain is built from TRBV30 and TRBJ2-4; D is possibly TRBD1 (8 bases). The germline V and J ends were trimmed by 5 bases and 2 bases, with 22 bases remaining between them. This CDR3 spans 17 amino acids. CDR1 is GTSNPN, CDR2 SVGIG, per germline (reference sequence). As DNA, the CDR3 is TGTGCCTGGTCCAGAGTTGACAGGGGACTACCCAAAAACATTCAGTACTTC. It is translated as CAWSRVDRGLPKNIQYF.

This chain uses TRBV27 with TRBJ2-7, with 7 positions matching TRBD1. Trimming removed 6 bases from V and 2 bases from J; junction bases left unmatched: 4. Germline V gene sequence: CDR1 MNHEY, CDR2 SMNVEV (reference sequence). CDR3 length: 13 residues. The CDR3: CASSGTEAYEQYF. CDR3 nucleotides: TGTGCCAGCAGCGGGACAGAGGCCTACGAGCAGTACTTC.

The chain uses TRBV7-8 and TRBJ2-7, with D unresolved. Germline V gene data show CDR1 as SGHVS and CDR2 as FQNEAQ. This CDR3 has 11 residues. The ends were cut back, 5 bases at V and 2 bases at J, with 4 bases in the middle. The CDR3 DNA is TGTGCCAGCAGCCCCACCTACGAGCAGTACTTC. It yields the protein CASSPTYEQYF.

This clone was seen only a few times. CDR3: CASTADSHVEQFF. Written as DNA, the CDR3 is TGTGCCAGCACCGCGGACAGTCATGTTGAGCAGTTCTTC. This chain uses TRBV12-3 or TRBV12-4 with TRBJ2-1; D is possibly TRBD1 (6 bases). The CDR3 consists of 13 residues. V was trimmed by 7 bases and J by 9 bases, leaving 16 bases between them.

This chain links TRBV4-1 with TRBJ2-7, with TRBD2 matching over 12 bases. Germline assignment: CDR1 MGHRA and CDR2 YSYEKL. CDR3 length: 21 amino acids. V lost 0 bases and J lost 0; bases outside the gene matches: 15. This CDR3 is CASSQDSGTSGSKLSSYEQYF. CDR3 bases: TGCGCCAGCAGCCAAGACTCAGGGACTAGCGGGTCTAAATTGAGCTCCTACGAGCAGTACTTC.

The genes are TRBV5-1 and TRBJ2-1, with TRBD2 matching 12 bases. The length of the CDR3 is 15 residues. Per the germline V gene, CDR1 is SGHRS and CDR2 is YFSETQ. J lost 7 bases, V lost 4 bases, and 6 bases had no gene match. The CDR3 coding sequence is TGCGCCAGCAGCCCGACTAGCGGGAGTTGGAATGAGCAGTTCTTC. This sequence encodes CASSPTSGSWNEQFF.

V gene TRBV6-2 or TRBV6-3 combines with J gene TRBJ2-4, with D perhaps matching TRBD2 (6 bases). Germline loops: CDR1 MNHEY, CDR2 SVGEGT. Trimming took 2 bases from V and 6 from J, leaving 17 bases between them. This CDR3 spans 16 amino acids. CDR3 sequence reads: CASSYPKAGRGNIQYF. The CDR3 nucleotides read TGTGCCAGCAGTTACCCAAAAGCGGGCCGGGGAAACATTCAGTACTTC.